Listed below are T cell receptor beta chains from one sample, sequenced in a study of prognosis after radiotherapy for stage I lung cancer. TCRdb itself ran the multiplex PCR reads through MiXCR, one entry per CDR3 protein. Counted here are around 20,000 distinct CDR3 sequences, 55% occurring once; the ten biggest clones make up around 29%. Sequencing used PBMCs, obtained before or after stereotactic body radiation therapy (not recorded which). The receptors stem from a donor of 50 years or more with non-small cell lung cancer. The conserved cysteine and the conserved F or W are not part of the CDR3 here. Fields, in order: J gene, clone size, V gene, CDR3 protein. The listing skips clone size in some rows; elsewhere it reads once, few, many or a size class.

>TRBJ1-5|many|TRBV9
ASSADFGNQPQH
>TRBJ2-7|many|TRBV28
ASSEQYEQY
>TRBJ1-2|NA|TRBV7-8
ASSIVGRGRNYGYT
>TRBJ2-7|few|TRBV20-1
SARSDRAEQY
>TRBJ2-5|NA|TRBV15
TTSIGQGSVETQY
>TRBJ1-6|NA|TRBV30
AWSVAWDSPLH
>TRBJ1-3|many|TRBV19
ATSRKGSGNTIY
>TRBJ2-3|NA|TRBV14
ASSGGGLASYTQY
>TRBJ2-5|once|TRBV7-2
ASSLGRGAGVETQY
>TRBJ2-7|many|TRBV19
ASSIVPAQEQY
>TRBJ2-7|NA|TRBV6-2/TRBV6-3
ASSYASFYEQY
>TRBJ1-1|NA|TRBV28
PSSPQVVMDTEAF
>TRBJ2-7|medium-sized|TRBV11-2
ASSSESGRVEQY
>TRBJ2-7|NA|TRBV5-1
ASSQGQGSLHEQY
>TRBJ1-1|NA|TRBV20-1
SARDRGALGEAF
>TRBJ2-2|medium-sized|TRBV5-1
ASSQSENTGELF
>TRBJ2-7|many|TRBV19
ASSLTGNYEQY
>TRBJ2-7|many|TRBV28
ASSFSGQAYEQY
>TRBJ2-7|NA|TRBV6-1
ASSPRTSGGEQY
>TRBJ2-5|NA|TRBV5-4
ASTPLGGETQY
>TRBJ2-1|NA|TRBV24-1
ATSDPVGEQF
>TRBJ1-1|NA|TRBV6-1
ASSDSLTGVNTEAF
>TRBJ1-2|NA|TRBV4-1
ASSPYGVSYGYT
>TRBJ1-4|NA|TRBV6-2/TRBV6-3
ASSDREQLMKRLF
>TRBJ2-7|NA|TRBV3-1
ASKPGVLGEQC
>TRBJ2-1|NA|TRBV6-2/TRBV6-3
ASSEGWLAARGEQF
>TRBJ2-7|NA|TRBV27
ASSAPRQGAYEQY
>TRBJ2-1|medium-sized|TRBV7-2
ASSLVGGASSYNEQF
>TRBJ2-7|NA|TRBV27
ATNRGRGAYEQY
>TRBJ2-7|NA|TRBV28
ASSFGQDEQY
>TRBJ2-1|many|TRBV7-6
ASSLGLAVYNEQF
>TRBJ2-7|medium-sized|TRBV20-1
SARGHGGEQY
>TRBJ2-7|many|TRBV29-1
SVEDRAGAYEQY
>TRBJ1-1|many|TRBV11-2
ASSLAQNTEAF
>TRBJ2-3|NA|TRBV6-1
ARGSGGGTDTQY
>TRBJ2-2|NA|TRBV6-1
ATILAGDAGELF
>TRBJ2-6|NA|TRBV7-9
ASSKTGGLPSGANVLT
>TRBJ1-3|NA|TRBV5-1
ASSLDFSSGNTIY
>TRBJ2-3|medium-sized|TRBV6-1
ASSEYRSGRGTDTQY
>TRBJ2-6|few|TRBV5-1
ASSPTGRANVLT
>TRBJ2-3|many|TRBV18
ASSPSLTSEGTDTQY
>TRBJ2-7|NA|TRBV11-2
ASNNRGSGDSYEQY
>TRBJ2-1|NA|TRBV12-3/TRBV12-4
ASYRDSYNEQF
>TRBJ2-3|NA|TRBV7-2
ASSLSQGPDTQY
>TRBJ2-7|NA|TRBV19
ASRSSAGMGEQY
>TRBJ2-7|many|TRBV28
ASSSPGAGSSSYEQY
>TRBJ2-7|NA|TRBV20-1
SASMGLAVGAYEQY
>TRBJ2-1|NA|TRBV7-9
ASSLVHNEQF
>TRBJ1-5|NA|TRBV2
ASSELEAAGNQPQH
>TRBJ2-1|medium-sized|TRBV19
ANRGASGSGEQF
>TRBJ1-2|NA|TRBV6-5
ASSYSSKESYT
>TRBJ2-7|medium-sized|TRBV3-1
ASSQASVNEQY
>TRBJ2-3|NA|TRBV6-1
ARGSGGGTDTHH
>TRBJ2-2|once|TRBV7-2
ASSLTYRGANTGELF
>TRBJ1-2|medium-sized|TRBV11-2
ASSRTTDGLTGYT